One sample yielded the 22 T cell receptor beta chains listed below, sequenced in a study of glioma-infiltrating T cells. The iRepertoire nested amplicon-rescue multiplex PCR amplified TCR alpha and beta CDR3s from RNA. TCRdb re-called the multiplex PCR reads with MiXCR, one entry per CDR3 protein. The sample lists 150,000 to 200,000 distinct CDR3 sequences, 32% occurring once. Sample: glioma tissue, nonneoplastic brain tissue, or PBMCs (not recorded which). These receptors came from a human donor with low-grade glioma or glioblastoma, undergoing nonglioma brain surgery, or in good health (not recorded which).

To note about this clonotype: A much larger clone differs from this one at a single base, so this may be a read error. The chain carries TRBV4-1 and TRBJ2-7; 11 bases fit TRBD1. The CDR3 totals 15 residues. Germline loops: CDR1 MGHRA, CDR2 YSYEKL. The CDR3 DNA reads as TGCGCCAGCCGCCAGGGACAGGGGGGAACCTACGAGCAGTACTTC. Residues: CASRQGQGGTYEQYF.

Ten or more counts support this clonotype. V and J are TRBV7-2 and TRBJ2-1; 11 bases are a match to TRBD2. Germline lookup yields CDR1 SGHTA and CDR2 FQGNSA. V was clipped by 1 base and J by 8 bases; unmatched bases: 4. This CDR3 is 15 amino acids long. CDR3 amino acids: CASSLVAGGLYEQFF. The CDR3 nucleotides read TGTGCCAGCAGCTTAGTAGCGGGAGGGCTATATGAGCAGTTCTTC.

With regard to this clonotype: One end of the junction does not line up with germline, which may come from a read error. J is TRBJ2-7 and V is TRBV19; 11 bases agree with TRBD2. The CDR3 length is 16 residues. The germline gives CDR1 LNHDA, CDR2 SQIVND (reference sequence). For the CDR3, the DNA is TGTGCCAGTAGTACCCAACTAGCGGGAGTTACTTACGGGCAGTACTTC. Translation: CASSTQLAGVTYGQYF.

This clonotype was found many times. This chain joins TRBV7-2 and TRBJ2-7, with unresolved D. From germline, CDR1 is SGHTA and CDR2 FQGNSA. The CDR3 extends over 13 amino acids. The ends were cut back, 4 bases at V and 2 bases at J, with 9 bases in the middle. The CDR3 region is CASSSTVTYEQYF. The CDR3 bases are TGTGCCAGCAGCTCCACAGTCACCTACGAGCAGTACTTC. The full variable domain, rest sourced from reference TRBV7-2 and TRBJ2-7, is GAGVSQSPSNKVTEKGKDVELRCDPISGHTALYWYRQSLGQGLEFLIYFQGNSAPDKSGLPSDRFSAERTGGSVSTLTIQRTQQEDSAVYLCASSSTVTYEQYFGPGTRLTVT.

Turning to this clonotype: Since a much larger clone is just one base distant, this may be a read error. The conserved final phenylalanine or tryptophan is absent from the CDR3, which likely points to a read error. The rearrangement joins TRBV11-2 to TRBJ2-1, with D perhaps TRBD2 (5 bases). CDR1 SGHAT and CDR2 FQNNGV come from the germline V gene. This CDR3 contains 14 residues. Trimming left V 5 bases short and J 6 bases short, with 14 bases between. This CDR3 is CASSPPRGSNEQFL. The CDR3 DNA follows: TGTGCCAGCAGCCCCCCTCGCGGGTCCAATGAGCAGTTCCTC.

Many counts were recorded for this clonotype. The V gene is TRBV5-6, the J gene TRBJ2-1, with 12 bases identical to TRBD2. V was pared by 0 bases and J by 6 bases, with 1 base of the junction left unmatched. There are 15 residues in the CDR3. CDR1 is SGHDT and CDR2 is YYEEEE in the germline V gene. CDR3 nucleotides: TGTGCCAGCAGCTTGGGACTAGCGGGAGTCAATGAGCAGTTCTTC. This gives the protein CASSLGLAGVNEQFF. Using reference TRBV5-6 and TRBJ2-1 for the parts outside the CDR3, the full variable domain is DAGVTQSPTHLIKTRGQQVTLRCSPKSGHDTVSWYQQALGQGPQFIFQYYEEEERQRGNFPDRFSGHQFPNYSSELNVNALLLGDSALYLCASSLGLAGVNEQFFGPGTRLTVL.

This clonotype occurred many times. The J gene is TRBJ1-2, the V gene TRBV27; 10 bases agree with TRBD1. This CDR3 has 19 amino acids. V dropped 5 bases and J dropped 0; count of bases not matched to a gene: 15. Per the germline V gene, CDR1 is MNHEY and CDR2 is SMNVEV (reference sequence). CDR3 amino acids: CASSRNVGTGVPPNYGYTF. In DNA, the CDR3 is TGTGCCAGCAGTAGGAATGTAGGGACAGGGGTTCCACCTAACTATGGCTACACCTTC.

V usage is TRBV7-2 and J usage is TRBJ1-1; D possibly corresponds to TRBD1 (6 bases). The CDR3 length is 16 residues. V lost 3 bases and J lost 3, with 17 bases in between. Germline-derived CDR1 and CDR2 are SGHTA and FQGNSA. CDR3 loop: CASSFSPGGRDTEAFF. For the CDR3, the DNA is TGTGCCAGCAGCTTTAGTCCGGGGGGCCGTGACACTGAAGCTTTCTTT.

In the case of this clonotype: Here the CDR3 omits its conserved ending phenylalanine or tryptophan, so a read error is the likely source. The DNA is omitted, as the CDR3 cannot be located on it reliably, and the CDR3 follows TCRdb's listing. The rearrangement links TRBV28 to TRBJ1-1; TRBD1, the table's D call, was not compared with the DNA. CDR1 and CDR2 from the germline V gene are MDHEN and SYDVKM. The CDR3 is 15 amino acids in total, end residues counted. The chain's CDR3 is CARSPRQNLKNEDLV.

A note on this clonotype: A read error is likely, as this CDR3 ends without the conserved phenylalanine or tryptophan. The V gene is TRBV4-2, the J gene TRBJ2-5; the match to TRBD2 covers 14 bases. CDR3 size: 18 residues. In germline, CDR1 is LGHNA, CDR2 YNFKEQ. The junction had 11 bases not matched to a gene; V was cut back by 4 bases and J by 4 bases. CDR3 DNA: TGTGCCAGCAGCCGAGGGGGGACTAGCGGGAGTGTACCAGAGACCCAGTACTTA. Translating gives CASSRGGTSGSVPETQYL.

This clonotype has only a few counts. V and J are TRBV4-1 and TRBJ2-7; either TRBD1 or TRBD2 may supply D (5 bases each). The CDR3 sequence is 21 residues long. V gave up 3 bases and J gave up 5 bases, with 35 bases separating them. Germline CDR1 is MGHRA and CDR2 is YSYEKL. The CDR3: CASSHNLHPWRAGTVGDEQYF. The CDR3 DNA reads TGCGCCAGCAGCCACAACCTCCACCCCTGGCGGGCCGGGACCGTGGGCGACGAGCAGTACTTC.

This clonotype was counted many times. The chain carries TRBV20-1 and TRBJ2-1, with TRBD2 identical over 9 bases. In germline, CDR1 is DFQATT, CDR2 SNEGSKA (reference sequence). The CDR3 is made up of 16 amino acids. V was clipped by 1 base and J by 1 base; unmatched bases: 5. Written as DNA, the CDR3 is TGCAGTGCTAGAGTCTTTCTAGCGGGGTCCTACAATGAGCAGTTCTTC. It yields the protein CSARVFLAGSYNEQFF.

The V gene is TRBV28, the J gene TRBJ2-2; D not certain. Germline CDR1 is MDHEN and CDR2 is SYDVKM. V was cut by 3 bases and J by 16 bases, with 21 bases left in between. The CDR3 is 14 amino acids. The CDR3: CASSFLTSTGQPFF. The CDR3, as DNA: TGTGCCAGCAGTTTTCTGACATCCACCGGGCAGCCGTTTTTT.

About this clonotype: A much larger clone differs from this one at a single base, so this may be a read error. No conserved phenylalanine or tryptophan ends this CDR3, so it is likely a read error. The V gene is TRBV6-2 or TRBV6-3, the J gene TRBJ2-5; a possible D gene is TRBD1 (5 bases). This CDR3 is 14 amino acids long. CDR1 MNHEY and CDR2 SVGEGT come from the germline V gene. Trimming took off 4 bases at V and 5 bases at J, with 14 bases between the two ends. The CDR3 region has the DNA TGTGCCAGCAGTTTCCGCGCCCCAGGGGAGACCCAGTACTTA. Amino acid sequence: CASSFRAPGETQYL.

This clonotype was seen many times. The chain combines TRBV10-3 with TRBJ2-5; D unresolved. V gave up 2 bases and J gave up 4 bases, with 2 bases separating them. The CDR3 spans 11 residues. Germline V gene data show CDR1 as ENHRY and CDR2 as SYGVKD. CDR3 in amino acids: CAISEGETQYF. As DNA, the CDR3 is TGTGCCATCAGTGAGGGAGAGACCCAGTACTTC.

Turning to this clonotype: A much larger clone lies one base from this, so it may be a read error. The chain uses TRBV29-1 and TRBJ1-5; D is undetermined. Germline V gene sequence: CDR1 SQVTM, CDR2 ANQGSEA. The CDR3 covers 14 residues. Trimming took off 6 bases at V and 0 bases at J, with 12 bases between the two ends. This CDR3 is CSVSASGSNQPQHF. The CDR3 bases are TGCAGCGTCTCCGCAAGTGGTAGCAATCAGCCCCAGCATTTT. Supplemented by reference TRBV29-1 and TRBJ1-5, the full variable domain reads SAVISQKPSRDICQRGTSLTIQCQVDSQVTMMFWYRQQPGQSLTLIATANQGSEATYESGFVIDKFPISRPNLTFSTLTVSNMSPEDSSIYLCSVSASGSNQPQHFGDGTRLSIL.

The V and J genes are TRBV12-3 or TRBV12-4 and TRBJ1-3; 7 positions match TRBD1. The CDR3 covers 16 residues. The V segment lost 5 bases and the J segment 0 bases; nucleotides outside the gene matches: 7. In DNA, the CDR3 is TGTGCCAGCAGTCCCCCGGGACAGATCTCTGGAAACACCATATATTTT. It codes for CASSPPGQISGNTIYF.

This clonotype was counted between two and nine times. The V call is TRBV7-2, the J call TRBJ2-7, with D maybe TRBD1 (6 bases). The CDR3 has 16 residues. CDR1 is SGHTA, CDR2 FQGNSA, per germline. Trimming left V 3 bases short and J 0 bases short, with 15 bases between. CDR3 coding DNA: TGTGCCAGCAGCTTTGTACCCGGGGACACCTCCTACGAGCAGTACTTC. Translation gives CASSFVPGDTSYEQYF.

Many counts were recorded for this clonotype. Here the CDR3 reads CASSFRANYEQYF. The CDR3 region has the DNA TGTGCCAGCAGTTTTCGGGCCAACTACGAGCAGTACTTC. The chain carries TRBV28 and TRBJ2-7; D not certain. CDR1 and CDR2 (germline): MDHEN, SYDVKM. V dropped 3 bases and J dropped 3 bases, with 9 bases sitting between them. There are 13 residues in the CDR3.

In its sample, this clonotype was seen many times. The genes are TRBV7-2 and TRBJ1-4; D call uncertain. V gave up 3 bases and J gave up 0 bases, with 5 bases separating them. Germline V gene sequence: CDR1 SGHTA, CDR2 FQGNSA. The CDR3 is 14 amino acids. CDR3 DNA sequence: TGTGCCAGCAGCTTTCGCCCAACTAATGAAAAACTGTTTTTT. Translating gives CASSFRPTNEKLFF.

Concerning this clonotype itself: A much larger clone is a single base away; this may be a read error. This chain uses TRBV2 with TRBJ2-1; TRBD2 agrees at 7 bases. With 8 bases clipped from V and 0 bases from J, the junction kept 7 bases outside the gene matches. This CDR3 is 15 amino acids long. Germline V gives CDR1 SNHLY, CDR2 FYNNEI. This CDR3 reads CASEVASGSYNEQFF. Written as DNA, the CDR3 is TGTGCCAGCGAAGTGGCTAGCGGCTCCTACAATGAGCAGTTCTTC.

A remark on this clonotype: Just one base apart from a much larger clone, this may be a read error. The rearrangement uses TRBV20-1 and TRBJ2-7, with D possibly matching TRBD1 (6 bases). CDR3 length: 13 amino acids. Germline V gives CDR1 DFQATT, CDR2 SNEGSKA (reference sequence). The DNA for the CDR3 is TGCAGTGCCTCGGGACACGGAATCTACGAGCAGTGCTTC. Translated, it gives CSASGHGIYEQCF.